The clone carrying this TCR beta chain has at least ten counts. Its antigen is still unknown. The data stem from a study of T-cell memory formation after mild COVID-19. Study-wide context: The study found TCR clusters largely donor specific. Findings and limits, study-wide: The CD4+ clones that contracted clustered mainly within CM and EM, and the CD8+ clones concentrated in EMRA.

It was 5'RACE with constant-segment primers that produced the TCR alpha and TCR beta cDNA libraries, which carried sample barcodes and UMIs. TCRdb re-called the 5' RACE reads with MiXCR, one entry per CDR3 protein. Counted here are about 390,000 distinct CDR3 sequences, approximately 15% occurring once; the ten biggest clones make up approximately 21%. This CDR3 is 14 amino acids long. V was pared by 2 bases and J by 1 base, with 7 bases between. CDR1 is MRHNA, CDR2 SNTAGT, per germline. The specimen sequenced was PBMCs or a T cell subset sorted from them (not recorded which). This receptor was identified in a man between 18 and 29 years old who had mild COVID-19 (a few samples of this study predate the infection). Cell type and time point are not known. The J gene is TRBJ2-3, the V gene TRBV6-4; a possible D gene is TRBD2 (6 bases). As DNA, the CDR3 is TGTGCCAGCAGTGACGGGGAGGGCACAGATACGCAGTATTTT. Protein sequence: CASSDGEGTDTQYF.